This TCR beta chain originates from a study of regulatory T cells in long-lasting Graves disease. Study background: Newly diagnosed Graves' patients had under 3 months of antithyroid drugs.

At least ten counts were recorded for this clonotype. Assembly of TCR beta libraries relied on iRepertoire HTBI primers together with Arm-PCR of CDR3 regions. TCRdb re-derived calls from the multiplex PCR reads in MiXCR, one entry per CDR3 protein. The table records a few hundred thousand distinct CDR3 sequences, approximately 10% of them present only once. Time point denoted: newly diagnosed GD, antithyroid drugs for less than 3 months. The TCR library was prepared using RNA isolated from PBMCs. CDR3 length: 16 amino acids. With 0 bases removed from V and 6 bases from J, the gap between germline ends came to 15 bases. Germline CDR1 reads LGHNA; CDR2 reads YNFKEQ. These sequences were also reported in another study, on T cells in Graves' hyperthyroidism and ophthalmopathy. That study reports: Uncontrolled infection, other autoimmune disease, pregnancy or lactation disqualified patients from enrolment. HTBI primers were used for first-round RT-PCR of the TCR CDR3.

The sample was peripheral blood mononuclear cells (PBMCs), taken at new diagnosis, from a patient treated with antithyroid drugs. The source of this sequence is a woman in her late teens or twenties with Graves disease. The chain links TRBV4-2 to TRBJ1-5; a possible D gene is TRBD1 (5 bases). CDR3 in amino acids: CASSQDMGQSGQPQHF. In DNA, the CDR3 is TGTGCCAGCAGCCAAGATATGGGGCAGTCGGGTCAGCCCCAGCATTTT.